This TCR beta chain was observed in a study of Graves' ophthalmopathy and Graves' hyperthyroidism. The TCR beta CDR3 regions underwent amplification from RNA transcripts. RT-PCR was first run with HTBI primers, then multiplex PCR in a second round. TCRdb used MiXCR to reprocess the multiplex PCR reads, holding one entry per CDR3 protein. The sample yields 660,000 or so distinct CDR3 sequences, about two fifths seen once. The ends were cut back, 3 bases at V and 0 bases at J, with 8 bases in the middle. The CDR3 has 14 amino acids. Germline CDR1 reads KGHSH; CDR2 reads LQKENI. Other autoimmune disease, uncontrolled infection, pregnancy and lactation led to exclusion. Diagnostic conclusions were grounded in clinical symptoms, serum thyroxine, TRAb, thyroid ultrasound and orbital computed tomography.

The V gene is TRBV18, the J gene TRBJ1-2, with TRBD1 as a possible D gene (5 bases). This clonotype originated in an adult man with Graves' ophthalmopathy. The sample taken for sequencing was peripheral blood. In nucleotides, the CDR3 is TGTGCCAGCTCACCGACAGACTCTAACTATGGCTACACCTTC. Its translation is CASSPTDSNYGYTF.